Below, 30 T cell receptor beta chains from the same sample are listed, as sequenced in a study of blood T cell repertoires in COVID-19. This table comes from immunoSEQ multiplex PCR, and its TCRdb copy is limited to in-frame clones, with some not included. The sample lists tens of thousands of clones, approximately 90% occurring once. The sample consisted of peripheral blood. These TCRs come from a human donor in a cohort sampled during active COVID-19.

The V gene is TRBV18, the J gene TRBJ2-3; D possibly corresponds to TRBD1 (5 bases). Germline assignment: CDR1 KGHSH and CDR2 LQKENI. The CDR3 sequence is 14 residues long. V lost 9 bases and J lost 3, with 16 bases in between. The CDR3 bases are TGTGCCAGTACAGGCACCGAGGCGACAGATACGCAGTATTTT. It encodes CASTGTEATDTQYF.

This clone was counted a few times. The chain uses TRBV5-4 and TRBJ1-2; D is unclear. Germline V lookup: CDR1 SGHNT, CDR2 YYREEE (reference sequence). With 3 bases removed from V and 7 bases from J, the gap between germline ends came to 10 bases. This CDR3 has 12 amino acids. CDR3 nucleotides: TGTGCCAGCAGCTGGGCGGAGGGTGGCTACACCTTC. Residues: CASSWAEGGYTF.

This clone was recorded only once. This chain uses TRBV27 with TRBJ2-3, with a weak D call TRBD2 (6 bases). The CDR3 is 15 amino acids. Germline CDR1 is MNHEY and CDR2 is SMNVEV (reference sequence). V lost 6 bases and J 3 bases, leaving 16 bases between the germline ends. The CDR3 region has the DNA TGTGCCAGCAGCCGGCTTGGAGGGGAGACAGATACGCAGTATTTT. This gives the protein CASSRLGGETDTQYF.

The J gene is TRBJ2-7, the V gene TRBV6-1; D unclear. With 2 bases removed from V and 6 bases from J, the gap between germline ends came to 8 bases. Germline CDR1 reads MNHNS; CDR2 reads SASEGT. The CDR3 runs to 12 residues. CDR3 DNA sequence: TGTGCCAGCAGTGAATTTGCGTCCGAGCAGTACTTC. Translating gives CASSEFASEQYF.

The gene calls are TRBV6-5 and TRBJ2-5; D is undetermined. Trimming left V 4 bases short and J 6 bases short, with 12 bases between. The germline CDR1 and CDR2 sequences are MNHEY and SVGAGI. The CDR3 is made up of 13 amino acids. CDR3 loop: CASSSGSPKTQYF. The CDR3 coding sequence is TGTGCCAGCAGTTCCGGGTCCCCGAAGACCCAGTACTTC.

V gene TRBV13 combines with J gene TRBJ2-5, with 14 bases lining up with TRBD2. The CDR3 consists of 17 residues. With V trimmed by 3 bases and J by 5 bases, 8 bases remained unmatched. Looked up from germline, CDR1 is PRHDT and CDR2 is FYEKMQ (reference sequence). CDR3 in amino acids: CASSFNRLAGGFETQYF. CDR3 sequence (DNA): TGTGCCAGCAGCTTCAATAGACTAGCGGGAGGGTTCGAGACCCAGTACTTC. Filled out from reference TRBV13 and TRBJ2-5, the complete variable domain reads AAGVIQSPRHLIKEKRETATLKCYPIPRHDTVYWYQQGPGQDPQFLISFYEKMQSDKGSIPDRFSAQQFSDYHSELNMSSLELGDSALYFCASSFNRLAGGFETQYFGPGTRLLVL.

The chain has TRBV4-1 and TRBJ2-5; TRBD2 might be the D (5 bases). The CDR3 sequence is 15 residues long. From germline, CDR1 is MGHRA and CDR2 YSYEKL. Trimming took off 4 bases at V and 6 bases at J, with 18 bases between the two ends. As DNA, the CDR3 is TGCGCCAGCAGCCCGGGCCTAGCCGCGGAGAAGACCCAGTACTTC. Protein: CASSPGLAAEKTQYF.

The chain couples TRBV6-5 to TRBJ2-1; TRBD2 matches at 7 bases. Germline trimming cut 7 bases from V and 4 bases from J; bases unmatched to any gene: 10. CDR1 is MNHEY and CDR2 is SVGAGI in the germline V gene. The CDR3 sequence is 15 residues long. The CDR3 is CASNLRLAGYNEQFF. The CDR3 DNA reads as TGTGCCAGCAATTTACGACTAGCCGGGTACAATGAGCAGTTCTTC.

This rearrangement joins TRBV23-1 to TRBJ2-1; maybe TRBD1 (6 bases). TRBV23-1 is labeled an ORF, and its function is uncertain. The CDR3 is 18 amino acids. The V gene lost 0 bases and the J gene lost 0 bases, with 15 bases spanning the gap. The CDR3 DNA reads TGCGCCAGCAGTCAATCTAGGGGCAGGGGTTGCTCCTACAATGAGCAGTTCTTC. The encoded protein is CASSQSRGRGCSYNEQFF.

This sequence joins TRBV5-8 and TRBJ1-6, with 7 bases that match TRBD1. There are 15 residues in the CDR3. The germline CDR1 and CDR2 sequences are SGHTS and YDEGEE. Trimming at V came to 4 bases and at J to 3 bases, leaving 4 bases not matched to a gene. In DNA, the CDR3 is TGTGCCAGCAGCGTGCGGGACAGCTATAATTCACCCCTCCACTTT. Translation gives CASSVRDSYNSPLHF.

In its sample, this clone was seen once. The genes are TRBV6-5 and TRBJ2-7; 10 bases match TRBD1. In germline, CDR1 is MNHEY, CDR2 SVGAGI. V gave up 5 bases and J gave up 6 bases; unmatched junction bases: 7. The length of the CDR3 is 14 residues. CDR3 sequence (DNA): TGTGCCAGCAGTCCGGGACAGGGGATTTTCGAGCAGTACTTC. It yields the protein CASSPGQGIFEQYF.

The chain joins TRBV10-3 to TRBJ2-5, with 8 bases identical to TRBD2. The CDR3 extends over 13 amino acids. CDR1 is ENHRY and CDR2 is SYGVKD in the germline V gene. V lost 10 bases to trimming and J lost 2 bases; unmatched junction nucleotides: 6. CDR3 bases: TGTGCCACCGAGCGGGAGCGTCAAGAGACCCAGTACTTC. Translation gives CATERERQETQYF.

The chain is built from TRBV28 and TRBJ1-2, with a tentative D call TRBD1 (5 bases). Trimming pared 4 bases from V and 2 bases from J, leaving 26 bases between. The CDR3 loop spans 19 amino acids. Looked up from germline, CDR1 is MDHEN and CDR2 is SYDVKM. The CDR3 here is CASSSRPRFQRQRNYGYTF. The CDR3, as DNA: TGTGCCAGCAGTTCGCGGCCCCGCTTCCAACGACAGAGGAACTATGGCTACACCTTC.

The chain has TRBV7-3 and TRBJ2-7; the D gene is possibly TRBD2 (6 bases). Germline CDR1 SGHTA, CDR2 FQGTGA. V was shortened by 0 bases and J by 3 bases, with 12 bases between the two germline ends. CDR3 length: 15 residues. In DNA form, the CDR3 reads TGTGCCAGCAGCTTAACCCCGGACTATCGCTACGAGCAGTACTTC. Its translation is CASSLTPDYRYEQYF.

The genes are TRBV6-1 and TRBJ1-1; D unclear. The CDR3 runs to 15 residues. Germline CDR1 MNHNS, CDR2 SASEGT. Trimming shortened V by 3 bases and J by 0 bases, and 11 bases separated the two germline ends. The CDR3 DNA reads TGTGCCAGCAGTGAGGGAGAGGGTATGAACACTGAAGCTTTCTTT. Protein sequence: CASSEGEGMNTEAFF.

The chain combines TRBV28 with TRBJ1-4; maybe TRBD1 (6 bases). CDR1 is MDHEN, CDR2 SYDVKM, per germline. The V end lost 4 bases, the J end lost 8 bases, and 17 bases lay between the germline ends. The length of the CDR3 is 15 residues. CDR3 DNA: TGTGCCAGCAGTTCAGGGGTCGGCCTCTACGAAAAACTGTTTTTT. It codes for CASSSGVGLYEKLFF.

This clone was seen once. The CDR3 loop is CASSYRRRGGRAFADTQYF. In nucleotides, the CDR3 is TGTGCCAGCAGTTACCGAAGGCGGGGCGGGAGGGCCTTCGCAGATACGCAGTATTTT. V is TRBV7-8 and J is TRBJ2-3, with 9 nucleotides matching TRBD2. This CDR3 is built from 19 residues. V shed 6 bases, J shed 4 bases, and the junction held 20 bases outside the gene matches. The germline V gene has CDR1 SGHVS and CDR2 FQNEAQ.

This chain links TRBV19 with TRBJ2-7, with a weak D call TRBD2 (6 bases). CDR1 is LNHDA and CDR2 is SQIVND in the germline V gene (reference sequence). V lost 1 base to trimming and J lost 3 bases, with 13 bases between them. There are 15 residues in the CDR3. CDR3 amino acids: CASSIVPGDSYEQYF. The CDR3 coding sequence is TGTGCCAGTAGTATAGTGCCGGGAGATAGCTACGAGCAGTACTTC.

The CDR3 DNA follows: TGTGCCAGCACTATTAGCCAGGGGCGCCAAGGCTATGGCTACACCTTC. Residues: CASTISQGRQGYGYTF. V is TRBV18 and J is TRBJ1-2; possibly TRBD1 for D (6 bases). The germline gives CDR1 KGHSH, CDR2 LQKENI. The CDR3 consists of 16 residues. Trimming left V 8 bases short and J 4 bases short, with 23 bases between.

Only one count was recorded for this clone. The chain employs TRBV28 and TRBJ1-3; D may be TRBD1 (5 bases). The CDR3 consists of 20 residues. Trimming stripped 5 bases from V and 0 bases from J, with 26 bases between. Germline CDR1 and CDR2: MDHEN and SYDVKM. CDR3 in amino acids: CASSLMLGGSWAFSGNTIYF. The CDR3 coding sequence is TGTGCCAGCAGTCTCATGTTGGGGGGGAGCTGGGCCTTCTCTGGAAACACCATATATTTT.

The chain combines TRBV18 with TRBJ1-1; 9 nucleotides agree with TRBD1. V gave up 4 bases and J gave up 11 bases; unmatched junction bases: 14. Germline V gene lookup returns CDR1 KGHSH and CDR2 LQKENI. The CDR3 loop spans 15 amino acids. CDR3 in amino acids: CASSRRDRDLHGAFF. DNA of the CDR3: TGTGCCAGCTCACGAAGGGACAGGGATCTCCACGGGGCTTTCTTT.

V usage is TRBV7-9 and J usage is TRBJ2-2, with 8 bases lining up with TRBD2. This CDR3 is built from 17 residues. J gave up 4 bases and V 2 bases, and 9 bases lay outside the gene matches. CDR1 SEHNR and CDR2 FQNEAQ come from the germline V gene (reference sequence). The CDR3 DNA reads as TGTGCCAGCAGCTTATTCCGCGGGAGGCCGGGCACCGGGGAGCTGTTTTTT. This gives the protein CASSLFRGRPGTGELFF. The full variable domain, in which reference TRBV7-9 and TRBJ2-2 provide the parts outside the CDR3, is DTGVSQNPRHKITKRGQNVTFRCDPISEHNRLYWYRQTLGQGPEFLTYFQNEAQLEKSRLLSDRFSAERPKGSFSTLEIQRTEQGDSAMYLCASSLFRGRPGTGELFFGEGSRLTVL.

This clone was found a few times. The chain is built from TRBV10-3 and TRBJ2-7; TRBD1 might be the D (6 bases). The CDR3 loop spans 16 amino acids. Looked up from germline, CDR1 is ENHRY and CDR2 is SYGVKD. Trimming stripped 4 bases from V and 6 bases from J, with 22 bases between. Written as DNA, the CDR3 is TGTGCCATCAGTGGAAGTTTCAGGGGTAATGAAGGCGAGCAGTACTTC. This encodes CAISGSFRGNEGEQYF.

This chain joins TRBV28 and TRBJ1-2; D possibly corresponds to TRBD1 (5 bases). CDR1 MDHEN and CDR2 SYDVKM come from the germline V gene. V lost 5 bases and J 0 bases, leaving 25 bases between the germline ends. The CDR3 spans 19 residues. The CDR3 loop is CASSVTLQAMWGANYGYTF. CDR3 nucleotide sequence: TGTGCCAGCAGTGTTACCCTCCAAGCGATGTGGGGGGCTAACTATGGCTACACCTTC.

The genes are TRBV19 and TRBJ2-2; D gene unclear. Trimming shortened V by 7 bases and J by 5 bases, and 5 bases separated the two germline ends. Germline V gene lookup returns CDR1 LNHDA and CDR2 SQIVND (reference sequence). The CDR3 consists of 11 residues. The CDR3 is CASTLTGELFF. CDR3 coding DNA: TGTGCCAGTACCCTAACCGGGGAGCTGTTTTTT.

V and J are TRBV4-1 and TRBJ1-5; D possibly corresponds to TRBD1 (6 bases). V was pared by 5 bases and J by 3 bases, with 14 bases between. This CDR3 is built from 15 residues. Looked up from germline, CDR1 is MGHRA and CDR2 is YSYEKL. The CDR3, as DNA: TGCGCCAGCAGCGATTCTGACAGGTCCAATCAGCCCCAGCATTTT. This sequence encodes CASSDSDRSNQPQHF.

Here the CDR3 DNA reads TGTGCCAGCAGTTACCGGGACTACAATGAGCAGTTCTTC. Encoded protein: CASSYRDYNEQFF. The rearrangement uses TRBV6-5 and TRBJ2-1; D perhaps matches TRBD2 (5 bases). V was trimmed by 2 bases and J by 3 bases, leaving 5 bases between them. The CDR3 extends over 13 amino acids. Germline V gene sequence: CDR1 MNHEY, CDR2 SVGAGI.

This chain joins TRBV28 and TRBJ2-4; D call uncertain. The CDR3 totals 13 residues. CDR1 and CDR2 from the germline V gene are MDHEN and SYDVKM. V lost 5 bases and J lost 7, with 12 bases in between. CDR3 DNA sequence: TGTGCCAGCAGTCCGACTGCCCGGAACATTCAGTACTTC. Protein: CASSPTARNIQYF.

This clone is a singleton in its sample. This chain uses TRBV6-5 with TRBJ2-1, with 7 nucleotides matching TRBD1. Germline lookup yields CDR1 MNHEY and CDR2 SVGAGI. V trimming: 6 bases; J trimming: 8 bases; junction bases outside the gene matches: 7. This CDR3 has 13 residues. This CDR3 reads CASRTGHGYEQFF. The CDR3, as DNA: TGTGCCAGCAGGACAGGGCATGGCTATGAGCAGTTCTTC.

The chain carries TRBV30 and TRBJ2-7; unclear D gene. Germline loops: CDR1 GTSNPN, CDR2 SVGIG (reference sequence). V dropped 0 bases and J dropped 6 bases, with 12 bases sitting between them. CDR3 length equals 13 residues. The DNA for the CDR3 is TGTGCCTGGAGTGTACCCCTCAGAGGCGAGCAGTACTTC. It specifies CAWSVPLRGEQYF.